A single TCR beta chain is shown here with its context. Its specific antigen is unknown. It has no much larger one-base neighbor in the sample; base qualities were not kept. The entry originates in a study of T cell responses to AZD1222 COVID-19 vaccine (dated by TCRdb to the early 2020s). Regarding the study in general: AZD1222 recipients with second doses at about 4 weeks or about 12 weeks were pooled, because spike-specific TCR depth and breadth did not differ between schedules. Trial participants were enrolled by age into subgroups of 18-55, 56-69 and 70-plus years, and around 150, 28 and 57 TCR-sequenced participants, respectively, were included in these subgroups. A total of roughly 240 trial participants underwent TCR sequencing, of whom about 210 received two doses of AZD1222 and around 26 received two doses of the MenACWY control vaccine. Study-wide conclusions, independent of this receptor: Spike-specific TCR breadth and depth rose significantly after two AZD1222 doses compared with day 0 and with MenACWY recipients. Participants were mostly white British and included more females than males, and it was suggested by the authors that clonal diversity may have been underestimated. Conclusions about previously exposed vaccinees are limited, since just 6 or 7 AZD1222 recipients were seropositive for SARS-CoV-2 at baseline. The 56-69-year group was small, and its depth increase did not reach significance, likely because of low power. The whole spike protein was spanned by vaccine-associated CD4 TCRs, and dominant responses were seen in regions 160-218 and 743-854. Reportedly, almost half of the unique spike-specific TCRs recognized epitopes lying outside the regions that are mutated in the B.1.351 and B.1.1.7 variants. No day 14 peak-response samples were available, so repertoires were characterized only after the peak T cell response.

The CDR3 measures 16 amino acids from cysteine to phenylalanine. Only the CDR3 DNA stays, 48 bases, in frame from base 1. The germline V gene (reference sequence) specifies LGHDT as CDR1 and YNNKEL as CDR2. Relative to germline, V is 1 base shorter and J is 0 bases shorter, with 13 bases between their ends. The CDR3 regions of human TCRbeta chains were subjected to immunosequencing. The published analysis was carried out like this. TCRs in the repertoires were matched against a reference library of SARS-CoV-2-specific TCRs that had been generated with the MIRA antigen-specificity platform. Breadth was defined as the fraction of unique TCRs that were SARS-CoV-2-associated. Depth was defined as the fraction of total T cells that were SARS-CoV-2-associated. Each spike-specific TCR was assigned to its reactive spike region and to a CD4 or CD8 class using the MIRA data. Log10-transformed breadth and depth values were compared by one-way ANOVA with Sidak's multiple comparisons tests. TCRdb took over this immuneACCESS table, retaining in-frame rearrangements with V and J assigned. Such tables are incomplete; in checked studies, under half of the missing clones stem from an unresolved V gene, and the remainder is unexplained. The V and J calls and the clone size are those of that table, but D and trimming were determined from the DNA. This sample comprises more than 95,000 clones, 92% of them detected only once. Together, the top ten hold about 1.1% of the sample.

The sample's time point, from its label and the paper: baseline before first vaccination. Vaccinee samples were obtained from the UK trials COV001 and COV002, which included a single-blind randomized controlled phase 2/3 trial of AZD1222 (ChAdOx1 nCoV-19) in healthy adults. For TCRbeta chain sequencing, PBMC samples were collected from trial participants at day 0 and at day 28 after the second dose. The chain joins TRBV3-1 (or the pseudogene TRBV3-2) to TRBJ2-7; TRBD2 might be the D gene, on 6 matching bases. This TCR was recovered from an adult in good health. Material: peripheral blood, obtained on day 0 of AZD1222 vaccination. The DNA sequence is TGTGCCAGCAGCCAAGGTTTAGGAGGGTACTCCTACGAGCAGTACTTC. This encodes CASSQGLGGYSYEQYF.